Listed here is a single T cell receptor beta chain. Trimming took 0 bases from V and 2 from J; bases not matched to a gene: 7. This CDR3 spans 17 amino acids. Germline CDR1 is LNHDA and CDR2 is SQIVND (reference sequence). This record comes from a study of T cell changes during pregnancy in multiple sclerosis. Libraries were prepared by immunoSEQ multiplex PCR; TCRdb keeps only in-frame clonotypes and omits some of them. The repertoire holds about 36,000 clones, 88% seen once, with 0.5% to 0.65% in the top ten. The receptor comes from a female donor with multiple sclerosis, enrolled in a pregnancy study. This chain joins TRBV19 and TRBJ2-3; 8 positions agree with TRBD2. Sequencing used CD4+ T cells from peripheral blood mononuclear cells, obtained in the first trimester of pregnancy. CDR3 coding DNA: TGTGCCAGTAGTATAGACCTAACTAGCGGAATCACAGATACGCAGTATTTT. It encodes CASSIDLTSGITDTQYF.